The 10 T cell receptor beta chains given below trace back to one sample, sequenced in a study of T cell responses to AZD1222 COVID-19 vaccine. TCRdb keeps only in-frame clones here, not all; method: immunoSEQ multiplex PCR. The sample carries around 120,000 clones, approximately 80% recorded once. This specimen consisted of peripheral blood, obtained 28 days after the second AZD1222 dose. The receptor source for this set is an adult who received the AZD1222 COVID-19 vaccine.

This sequence joins TRBV5-1 and TRBJ1-4; unclear D gene. Per the germline V gene, CDR1 is SGHRS and CDR2 is YFSETQ. This CDR3 comprises 13 residues. V lost 2 bases, J lost 10 bases, and 12 bases lay in between. The CDR3 loop reads CASSFAEEAKLFF. The DNA for the CDR3 is TGCGCCAGCAGCTTTGCTGAGGAGGCAAAACTGTTTTTT.

The J gene is TRBJ1-1, the V gene TRBV2; possibly TRBD1 for D (6 bases). Germline assignment: CDR1 SNHLY and CDR2 FYNNEI. The CDR3 sequence is 14 residues long. Trimming shortened V by 6 bases and J by 4 bases, and 15 bases separated the two germline ends. Here the CDR3 reads CASRGEGGRTEAFF. CDR3 coding DNA: TGTGCCAGCAGGGGGGAAGGGGGACGCACTGAAGCTTTCTTT.

The chain joins TRBV29-1 to TRBJ1-4; 7 bases agree with TRBD1. The trim removed 3 bases at V and 6 bases at J, leaving 1 base unmatched. Per the germline V gene, CDR1 is SQVTM and CDR2 is ANQGSEA. The CDR3 covers 12 residues. DNA for the CDR3: TGCAGCGTTGAGGGGACAGATGAAAAACTGTTTTTT. Protein sequence: CSVEGTDEKLFF.

V and J are TRBV18 and TRBJ1-1; D is unresolved. The CDR3 extends over 13 amino acids. Trimming removed 6 bases at V and 5 bases at J, with 13 bases between. The V gene's germline CDR1 is KGHSH and CDR2 LQKENI. CDR3: CASSPAGDTEAFF. The CDR3 DNA follows: TGTGCCAGCTCGCCCGCCGGGGATACTGAAGCTTTCTTT.

On this clone itself: At one end, the junction sequence differs from germline, possibly due to a read error. The rearrangement uses TRBV5-1 and TRBJ1-5; no reliable D call. CDR1 and CDR2 from the germline V gene are SGHRS and YFSETQ. The length of the CDR3 is 16 residues. CDR3 in amino acids: CASSLGASVSGQPQHF. Written as DNA, the CDR3 is TGCGCCAGCAGTTTGGGTGCCTCGGTGAGCGGTCAGCCCCAGCATTTT.

This clone was observed a single time. The V and J genes are TRBV5-1 and TRBJ2-7; D uncertain. The CDR3 totals 10 residues. Trimming removed 2 bases from V and 6 bases from J, with 3 bases in between. The germline gives CDR1 SGHRS, CDR2 YFSETQ. The CDR3 sequence is CASSFIEQYF. The CDR3 bases are TGCGCCAGCAGCTTTATCGAGCAGTACTTC. Looking up the rest from reference TRBV5-1 and TRBJ2-7 gives the full variable domain: KAGVTQTPRYLIKTRGQQVTLSCSPISGHRSVSWYQQTPGQGLQFLFEYFSETQRNKGNFPGRFSGRQFSNSRSEMNVSTLELGDSALYLCASSFIEQYFGPGTRLTVT.

J is TRBJ2-1 and V is TRBV30; the D gene is possibly TRBD1 (6 bases). The CDR3 spans 15 residues. CDR1 and CDR2 from the germline V gene are GTSNPN and SVGIG (reference sequence). V was shortened by 5 bases and J by 0 bases, with 14 bases between the two germline ends. The CDR3 DNA sequence: TGTGCCTGGTCCCTCCAGGGGAGCTCCTACAATGAGCAGTTCTTC. Its protein is CAWSLQGSSYNEQFF.

The chain uses TRBV30 and TRBJ1-2; 8 bases align to TRBD1. This CDR3 is built from 15 residues. Losses at the gene ends were 0 bases for V and 6 bases for J; bases not matched to a gene: 9. The V gene's germline CDR1 is GTSNPN and CDR2 SVGIG (reference sequence). The chain's CDR3 is CAWSVLGTGPDGYTF. In nucleotides, the CDR3 is TGTGCCTGGAGTGTACTAGGGACAGGCCCTGATGGCTACACCTTC.

The rearrangement joins TRBV5-1 to TRBJ1-6; the D gene is possibly TRBD1 (6 bases). CDR1 SGHRS and CDR2 YFSETQ come from the germline V gene. The CDR3 has 16 residues. The V and J ends lost 4 bases and 10 bases respectively, with 21 bases between them. In nucleotides, the CDR3 is TGCGCCAGCAGCCGGACGGGGGGCGCGTGGGACTCACCCCTCCACTTT. Amino acid sequence: CASSRTGGAWDSPLHF.

A few counts support this clone. V usage is TRBV21-1 and J usage is TRBJ1-3. TRBV21-1 is flagged as a pseudogene. This CDR3 region has 16 residues. CDR3 nucleotide sequence: TGTGCCAGCAGCAAAAAAGGCAGGACCCCTGGAAACACCATATATTTT. Its protein is CASSKKGRTPGNTIYF.